A single sample is the source of the 2 T cell receptor beta chains below, sequenced in a study of vaccination and CD4 T cells after COVID-19. The treatment is: roughly nine-day PBMC culture with coronavirus spike peptide pools or control peptides (ViraFEST assay). Cultured CD4+ T cell DNA underwent sequencing with the Oncomine TCR Beta short-read assay. MiXCR, applied by TCRdb to the PCR reads, yields one record per CDR3 protein. The sample lists about 4,000 distinct CDR3 sequences, around 40% occurring once. These receptors lack a known antigen. The sequencing sample was made of CD4+ T cells from blood, cultured in vitro. These receptors all come from a human donor who had recovered from COVID-19.

The chain links TRBV19 to TRBJ2-1, with 11 bases matching TRBD2. V shed 2 bases, J shed 5 bases, and the junction held 11 bases outside the gene matches. From germline, CDR1 is LNHDA and CDR2 SQIVND (reference sequence). The CDR3 covers 18 residues. For the CDR3, the DNA is TGTGCCAGTAGTATAATCTCCTTGGCGGGACTAGCGGACAATGAGCAGTTCTTC. The encoded protein is CASSIISLAGLADNEQFF. Together with reference TRBV19 and TRBJ2-1, the CDR3 gives the full variable domain: DGGITQSPKYLFRKEGQNVTLSCEQNLNHDAMYWYRQDPGQGLRLIYYSQIVNDFQKGDIAEGYSVSREKKESFPLTVTSAQKNPTAFYLCASSIISLAGLADNEQFFGPGTRLTVL.

In this sample, this clonotype is medium-sized. The chain joins TRBV12-3 or TRBV12-4 to TRBJ2-3, with D tentatively TRBD2 (5 bases). V was cut by 3 bases and J by 0 bases, with 13 bases left in between. This CDR3 is built from 16 residues. The CDR3 DNA sequence: TGTGCCAGCAGTTTTCGCAGCGGAGCTAGCACAGATACGCAGTATTTT. Amino acid sequence: CASSFRSGASTDTQYF.